The 19 T cell receptor beta chains given below trace back to one sample, sequenced in a study of identical twins. TCRdb reprocessed the 5' RACE reads via MiXCR and lists one record per CDR3 protein. The sample contains 300,000 to 400,000 distinct CDR3 sequences, around 12% of which appear only once. The sample was also linked to a second study, of yellow fever vaccine responses in identical twins.

Sequencing used CD8+ T cells sorted from blood. The receptors here all came from a woman under 30 in good health.

The chain recombines TRBV6-5 with TRBJ2-7; 7 positions match TRBD2. This CDR3 is built from 15 residues. Looked up from germline, CDR1 is MNHEY and CDR2 is SVGAGI. Trimming cost V 5 bases and J 2 bases; bases outside gene matches: 9. CDR3 in amino acids: CASSTWSGKPYEQYF. The CDR3 bases are TGTGCCAGCAGTACTTGGAGCGGGAAACCCTACGAGCAGTACTTC.

The table lists this clonotype with many counts. The chain uses TRBV12-3 or TRBV12-4 and TRBJ2-3; unclear D gene. Trimming stripped 2 bases from V and 5 bases from J, with 8 bases between. This CDR3 has 13 amino acids. DNA for the CDR3: TGTGCCAGCAGTTTAAAGCCTTTAGATACGCAGTATTTT. Translating it yields CASSLKPLDTQYF.

This clonotype was observed at least ten times. V is TRBV4-1 and J is TRBJ2-1; no clear D gene. Trimming took 4 bases from V and 7 from J, leaving 8 bases between them. The CDR3 runs to 12 residues. Germline-derived CDR1 and CDR2 are MGHRA and YSYEKL. This CDR3 is CASSPRPNEQFF. For the CDR3, the DNA is TGCGCCAGCAGCCCGCGCCCTAATGAGCAGTTCTTC.

This clonotype has more than one count but fewer than ten. This chain's CDR3 is CASSLDYPNNEQFF. The DNA for the CDR3 is TGTGCCAGCAGTCTGGACTATCCGAACAATGAGCAGTTCTTC. The rearrangement joins TRBV27 to TRBJ2-1, with D possibly being TRBD2 (6 bases). The CDR3 extends over 14 amino acids. Germline CDR1 MNHEY, CDR2 SMNVEV (reference sequence). With 5 bases removed from V and 5 bases from J, the gap between germline ends came to 13 bases.

V is TRBV20-1 and J is TRBJ2-3; 9 bases map to TRBD1. The junction had 11 bases not matched to a gene; V was cut back by 1 base and J by 3 bases. CDR3 length: 17 amino acids. Germline lookup yields CDR1 DFQATT and CDR2 SNEGSKA (reference sequence). CDR3: CSARVPGQGLRTDTQYF. DNA of the CDR3: TGCAGTGCTAGAGTTCCGGGACAGGGACTGAGGACAGATACGCAGTATTTT.

V is TRBV7-8 and J is TRBJ2-2; D may correspond to TRBD1 or TRBD2 (5 bases each). Germline V gene sequence: CDR1 SGHVS, CDR2 FQNEAQ. V was pared by 0 bases and J by 9 bases, with 11 bases between. The CDR3 is 14 amino acids. As DNA, the CDR3 is TGTGCCAGCAGCTTAGCGGGGGACGCCTGGGAGCTGTTTTTT. Its protein product is CASSLAGDAWELFF. Complete variable domain (other parts from reference TRBV7-8 and TRBJ2-2): GAGVSQSPRYKVAKRGQDVALRCDPISGHVSLFWYQQALGQGPEFLTYFQNEAQLDKSGLPSDRFFAERPEGSVSTLKIQRTQQEDSAVYLCASSLAGDAWELFFGEGSRLTVL.

This clonotype occurred a few times. The chain employs TRBV25-1 and TRBJ2-7; 8 bases are a match to TRBD2. Germline CDR1 reads MGHDK; CDR2 reads SYGVNS. V dropped 1 base and J dropped 5; count of bases not matched to a gene: 10. CDR3 length equals 16 residues. CDR3: CASSELGSGSFHEQYF. As DNA, the CDR3 is TGTGCCAGCAGTGAATTGGGGAGCGGGAGCTTTCACGAGCAGTACTTC.

The V and J genes are TRBV27 and TRBJ2-1, with 9 bases identical to TRBD1. Germline V CDR1 and CDR2: MNHEY, SMNVEV (reference sequence). Trimming cost V 0 bases and J 7 bases; bases outside gene matches: 10. This CDR3 is built from 17 residues. This CDR3 reads CASSLSFTGGSSNEQFF. The DNA for the CDR3 is TGTGCCAGCAGTTTATCTTTCACAGGGGGCTCCTCAAATGAGCAGTTCTTC.

This chain links TRBV5-1 with TRBJ2-2; D is tentatively TRBD1 or TRBD2 (5 bases each). Per germline, CDR1 SGHRS and CDR2 YFSETQ. Trimming removed 4 bases from V and 6 bases from J, with 19 bases in between. The CDR3 loop spans 16 amino acids. The CDR3 sequence: CASSAPRDAVPGELFF. CDR3 DNA sequence: TGCGCCAGCAGCGCACCCCGGGACGCAGTCCCCGGGGAGCTGTTTTTT. Supplemented by reference TRBV5-1 and TRBJ2-2, the full variable domain reads KAGVTQTPRYLIKTRGQQVTLSCSPISGHRSVSWYQQTPGQGLQFLFEYFSETQRNKGNFPGRFSGRQFSNSRSEMNVSTLELGDSALYLCASSAPRDAVPGELFFGEGSRLTVL.

The genes are TRBV6-5 and TRBJ2-5; tentatively, D is TRBD1 (5 bases). CDR3 length: 17 amino acids. Trimming shortened V by 6 bases and J by 1 base, and 21 bases separated the two germline ends. CDR1 MNHEY and CDR2 SVGAGI come from the germline V gene. CDR3 protein: CASSYVVDRRLQETQYF. The CDR3 DNA reads TGTGCCAGCAGCTACGTTGTTGACAGACGCCTCCAAGAGACCCAGTACTTC.

As for this clonotype: Because the CDR3's place on the DNA is in doubt, the DNA is left out and the CDR3 is given as listed by TCRdb. This sequence joins TRBV7-5 and TRBJ1-1; the DNA was not compared with TRBD1, the D call given in the table. TRBV7-5 is given as a pseudogene. Ends included, the CDR3 has 19 residues. CDR3 loop: CISVSEARRKKGRCTEAFF.

This clonotype was detected ten times or more. The gene calls are TRBV7-8 and TRBJ2-7, with D uncertain. Germline-derived CDR1 and CDR2 are SGHVS and FQNEAQ. Trimming stripped 1 base from V and 2 bases from J, with 6 bases between. This CDR3 comprises 13 residues. Here the CDR3 reads CASSLDGTYEQYV. Here the CDR3 DNA reads TGTGCCAGCAGCTTAGATGGCACCTACGAGCAGTACGTC.

The gene calls are TRBV7-6 and TRBJ2-7; TRBD1 or TRBD2 may be the D gene (8 bases each). Germline CDR1 reads SGHVS; CDR2 reads FNYEAQ. V lost 5 bases and J lost 4, with 21 bases in between. This CDR3 region has 16 residues. The CDR3 loop reads CASSPGTGTGGYEQYV. For the CDR3, the DNA is TGTGCCAGCAGCCCAGGGACAGGCACGGGGGGGTACGAGCAGTACGTC.

This clonotype showed up many times. DNA of the CDR3: TGTGCCAGCTCACCGCTCGGACGGATTGGCACCATATATTTT. Its protein is CASSPLGRIGTIYF. The chain couples TRBV18 to TRBJ1-3; no clear D gene. Between the trimmed V and J ends, which lost 3 bases and 9 bases, there was a span of 15 bases. CDR1 and CDR2 from the germline V gene are KGHSH and LQKENI. CDR3 length: 14 amino acids. Full variable domain (remainder filled in from reference TRBV18 and TRBJ1-3): NAGVMQNPRHLVRRRGQEARLRCSPMKGHSHVYWYRQLPEEGLKFMVYLQKENIIDESGMPKERFSAEFPKEGPSILRIQQVVRGDSAAYFCASSPLGRIGTIYFGEGSWLTVV.

This clonotype was detected only a few times. The V gene is TRBV2, the J gene TRBJ2-3; 8 bases map to TRBD1. The CDR3 consists of 14 residues. Germline assignment: CDR1 SNHLY and CDR2 FYNNEI. With 4 bases clipped from V and 2 bases from J, the junction kept 2 bases outside the gene matches. The CDR3 DNA sequence: TGTGCCAGCAGTGGGGACAGGTCCACAGATACGCAGTATTTT. Translation: CASSGDRSTDTQYF.

This clonotype was seen more than once but under ten times. V usage is TRBV5-1 and J usage is TRBJ2-6; TRBD1 matches at 8 bases. The CDR3 contains 17 residues. Germline V CDR1 and CDR2: SGHRS, YFSETQ. J lost 2 bases, V lost 4 bases, and 8 bases had no gene match. CDR3 region: CASSAGQGLAGANVLTF. The CDR3 nucleotides read TGCGCCAGCAGCGCAGGACAGGGTCTGGCTGGGGCCAACGTCCTGACTTTC.

The chain combines TRBV27 with TRBJ1-1; the match to TRBD1 covers 8 bases. Trimming took 2 bases from V and 12 from J; bases not matched to a gene: 5. Germline V gene sequence: CDR1 MNHEY, CDR2 SMNVEV (reference sequence). The CDR3 totals 12 residues. As DNA, the CDR3 is TGTGCCAGCAGTTTAACAGGGGGAGGAACTTTCTTT. As protein: CASSLTGGGTFF.

This sequence joins TRBV25-1 and TRBJ1-1; 10 bases fit TRBD1. V shed 7 bases, J shed 2 bases, and the junction held 4 bases outside the gene matches. Looked up from germline, CDR1 is MGHDK and CDR2 is SYGVNS. The CDR3 runs to 14 residues. DNA of the CDR3: TGTGCCAGCATCGGGACAGGGGACAACACTGAAGCTTTCTTT. Its translation: CASIGTGDNTEAFF.

This clonotype was observed a few times. The V gene is TRBV11-2, the J gene TRBJ2-7, with D perhaps matching TRBD1 (6 bases). CDR1 and CDR2 (germline): SGHAT, FQNNGV. This CDR3 is 13 amino acids long. Trimming cost V 7 bases and J 3 bases, with 13 bases left between them. The CDR3 DNA reads as TGTGCCAGCACCCAAACAGGGAGCTACGAGCAGTACGTC. Residues: CASTQTGSYEQYV.